A single sample is the source of the 30 T cell receptor beta chains below, sequenced in a study of identical twins. TCRdb re-called the 5' RACE reads with MiXCR, one entry per CDR3 protein. The sample carries about 1.7 million distinct CDR3 sequences, about 32% recorded once. The sequenced material came from cord blood. The receptors shown here come from a newborn girl in good health.

This rearrangement joins TRBV6-1 to TRBJ2-7; D perhaps matches TRBD1 (6 bases). The V gene's germline CDR1 is MNHNS and CDR2 SASEGT. V was shortened by 8 bases and J by 4 bases, with 15 bases between the two germline ends. The CDR3 contains 13 residues. In nucleotides, the CDR3 is TGTGCCAGCGGGACATTGACGGAATACGAGCAGTACTTC. Protein: CASGTLTEYEQYF.

A few counts support this clonotype. The chain carries TRBV3-1 and TRBJ2-1; D may be TRBD2 (6 bases). V was pared by 3 bases and J by 12 bases, with 12 bases between. Germline values: CDR1 LGHDT, CDR2 YNNKEL (reference sequence). The CDR3 is 12 amino acids. This chain's CDR3 is CASSHGTPRQFF. CDR3 in DNA: TGTGCCAGCAGCCACGGGACTCCCCGGCAGTTCTTC.

V and J are TRBV4-1 and TRBJ2-7, with 10 bases lining up with TRBD2. V trimming: 2 bases; J trimming: 6 bases; junction bases outside the gene matches: 7. The CDR3 spans 15 residues. Per germline, CDR1 MGHRA and CDR2 YSYEKL. CDR3 in DNA: TGCGCCAGCAGCCAACTCGGGACTAGCGCACCCGAGCAGTACTTC. It codes for CASSQLGTSAPEQYF.

The CDR3 DNA is TGTGCCAGCAGCTTAGATGGACACCAGAACACTGAAGCTTTCTTT. As protein: CASSLDGHQNTEAFF. This chain uses TRBV11-2 with TRBJ1-1; D perhaps matches TRBD1 (5 bases). The CDR3 contains 15 residues. The germline V gene encodes CDR1 SGHAT and CDR2 FQNNGV. V was clipped by 0 bases and J by 1 base, with 9 bases between them.

This clonotype was seen a handful of times. The chain employs TRBV4-2 and TRBJ2-4; 13 nucleotides match TRBD2. This CDR3 has 16 residues. Germline CDR1 is LGHNA and CDR2 is YNFKEQ. The ends lost 4 bases at V and 8 bases at J; junction bases unmatched: 8. Here the CDR3 reads CASSLGLAGQVDIQYF. The CDR3 DNA reads as TGTGCCAGCAGCCTGGGACTAGCGGGGCAGGTGGACATTCAGTACTTC.

The chain has TRBV18 and TRBJ1-2, with 7 bases that match TRBD1. V was pared by 0 bases and J by 5 bases, with 3 bases of the junction left unmatched. The length of the CDR3 is 14 residues. Germline values: CDR1 KGHSH, CDR2 LQKENI. Here the CDR3 reads CASSPPDRRYGYTF. In DNA, the CDR3 is TGTGCCAGCTCACCACCGGACAGGAGATATGGCTACACCTTC. Full variable domain (rest looked up from reference TRBV18 and TRBJ1-2): NAGVMQNPRHLVRRRGQEARLRCSPMKGHSHVYWYRQLPEEGLKFMVYLQKENIIDESGMPKERFSAEFPKEGPSILRIQQVVRGDSAAYFCASSPPDRRYGYTFGSGTRLTVV.

CDR3 sequence: CASSQEGQTQYF. CDR3 nucleotides: TGTGCCAGCAGCCAAGAGGGGCAGACCCAGTACTTC. The chain combines TRBV4-2 with TRBJ2-5; D might be TRBD1 (5 bases). The CDR3 runs to 12 residues. The V end lost 0 bases, the J end lost 6 bases, and 5 bases lay between the germline ends. The germline gives CDR1 LGHNA, CDR2 YNFKEQ.

The chain joins TRBV7-2 to TRBJ1-4, with 11 bases identical to TRBD1. The CDR3 is 15 residues long. Germline CDR1 is SGHTA and CDR2 is FQGNSA. V gave up 6 bases and J gave up 8 bases; unmatched junction bases: 8. The DNA of the CDR3 is TGTGCCAGCAGGCGGTTTCGGGACAGGGGGGAAAAACTGTTTTTT. This codes for CASRRFRDRGEKLFF.

The chain combines TRBV3-1 with TRBJ2-1, with D uncertain. V was clipped by 4 bases and J by 15 bases, with 16 bases between them. The CDR3 has 12 amino acids. Germline V gives CDR1 LGHDT, CDR2 YNNKEL (reference sequence). The CDR3 DNA follows: TGTGCCAGCAGCCCTACCGCCCGGGTTTTGTTCTTC. Translated: CASSPTARVLFF.

The V gene is TRBV18, the J gene TRBJ2-4, with 8 bases identical to TRBD1. The J call is doubtful: the DNA matches TRBJ2-7 better. The CDR3 length is 16 residues. Germline CDR1 KGHSH, CDR2 LQKENI. CDR3 in DNA: TGTGCCAGCTCTCGACCAGGGGGGACAGGCGGGTACGAGCAGTACTTC. Its translation is CASSRPGGTGGYEQYF.

This clonotype has just a few counts. The V gene is TRBV12-3 or TRBV12-4, the J gene TRBJ1-2; 8 bases are a match to TRBD1. This CDR3 region has 15 residues. V shed 5 bases, J shed 7 bases, and the junction held 12 bases outside the gene matches. The CDR3: CASSPNPTGVSGYTF. The DNA for the CDR3 is TGTGCCAGCAGTCCTAACCCGACAGGGGTCAGTGGCTACACCTTC.

The sample holds a few counts of this clonotype. The V gene is TRBV5-1, the J gene TRBJ2-7; 7 bases match TRBD1. Germline CDR1 reads SGHRS; CDR2 reads YFSETQ. CDR3 size: 14 residues. The V and J ends lost 5 bases and 3 bases, in that order; junction bases with no gene match: 8. The CDR3 loop is CASSSATGIYEQYF. Written as DNA, the CDR3 is TGCGCCAGCAGTTCCGCGACAGGGATCTACGAGCAGTACTTC.

This clonotype has at least ten counts. The V and J genes are TRBV4-2 and TRBJ2-3; tentative D call: TRBD2 (6 bases). Trimming removed 0 bases at V and 4 bases at J, with 11 bases between. Germline CDR1 and CDR2: LGHNA and YNFKEQ. The CDR3 extends over 15 amino acids. The CDR3 nucleotides read TGTGCCAGCAGCCAAGATCGGCCTAGCGCAGATACGCAGTATTTT. The encoded protein is CASSQDRPSADTQYF.

The table lists this clonotype with a few counts. The chain joins TRBV24-1 to TRBJ1-2; TRBD1 matches at 8 bases. CDR3 length: 14 residues. The germline V gene encodes CDR1 KGHDR and CDR2 SFDVKD. The trim removed 2 bases at V and 8 bases at J, leaving 6 bases unmatched. This CDR3 reads CATSDSDRVKGYTF. CDR3 in DNA: TGTGCCACCAGTGATTCGGACAGGGTCAAAGGCTACACCTTC.

This clonotype was recorded a few times. The chain recombines TRBV4-2 with TRBJ2-3; 11 bases fit TRBD1. Germline V lookup: CDR1 LGHNA, CDR2 YNFKEQ. With V trimmed by 4 bases and J by 4 bases, 4 bases remained unmatched. This CDR3 has 15 residues. CDR3 nucleotides: TGTGCCAGCAGCCTCCGGGACAGGGGGTCAGATACGCAGTATTTT. This translates into CASSLRDRGSDTQYF.

The chain couples TRBV4-1 to TRBJ2-1, with 11 bases aligning to TRBD1. CDR1 is MGHRA and CDR2 is YSYEKL in the germline V gene. V gave up 2 bases and J gave up 3 bases; unmatched junction bases: 24. CDR3 size: 23 residues. The DNA of the CDR3 is TGCGCCAGCAGCCAATCCCCAACCCCGGGACAGGGGGACCCCGGGACTGGCTACAATGAGCAGTTCTTC. The encoded protein is CASSQSPTPGQGDPGTGYNEQFF.

This clonotype was seen ten or more times. This chain links TRBV10-3 with TRBJ2-3; 8 bases fit TRBD1. The CDR3 is 13 residues long. The J segment lost 6 bases and the V segment lost 7 bases, leaving 6 bases of the junction unmatched. Germline values: CDR1 ENHRY, CDR2 SYGVKD. CDR3 loop: CAIKLTGADTQYF. The CDR3 DNA is TGTGCCATCAAATTGACAGGGGCGGATACGCAGTATTTT.

This clonotype has ten or more counts. The rearrangement links TRBV27 to TRBJ1-6; D is perhaps TRBD1 (5 bases). There are 16 residues in the CDR3. Germline CDR1 reads MNHEY; CDR2 reads SMNVEV (reference sequence). V dropped 3 bases and J dropped 5 bases, with 14 bases sitting between them. CDR3 coding DNA: TGTGCCAGCAGTTTTTGGTTAGGACACCATAATTCACCCCTCCACTTT. Residues: CASSFWLGHHNSPLHF.

Comment on this clonotype: The junction departs from the called germline gene at one end, perhaps through a read error. This rearrangement joins TRBV28 to TRBJ2-1; 9 positions agree with TRBD2. The germline V gene encodes CDR1 MDHEN and CDR2 SYDVKM. The CDR3 runs to 16 residues. The CDR3, as DNA: TGTGCCGGCAGTTTACCGGGACTAGCTCGGTACAATGAGCAGTTCTTC. Protein product: CAGSLPGLARYNEQFF.

This rearrangement joins TRBV6-4 to TRBJ2-3, with no clear D. Germline lookup yields CDR1 MRHNA and CDR2 SNTAGT. V gave up 6 bases and J gave up 2 bases, with 15 bases separating them. The CDR3 runs 15 residues. In DNA form, the CDR3 reads TGTGCCAGCAGAAGAGGCCCCCAAAACACAGATACGCAGTATTTT. It yields the protein CASRRGPQNTDTQYF.

This chain uses TRBV4-1 with TRBJ1-3, with D perhaps TRBD1 (6 bases). From germline, CDR1 is MGHRA and CDR2 YSYEKL. The ends were cut back, 4 bases at V and 0 bases at J, with 10 bases in the middle. CDR3 size: 15 residues. The CDR3 sequence: CASSLTDSSGNTIYF. The CDR3 coding sequence is TGCGCCAGCAGCCTCACGGACAGCTCTGGAAACACCATATATTTT.

The V gene is TRBV20-1, the J gene TRBJ2-1, with 7 bases matching TRBD2. In germline, CDR1 is DFQATT, CDR2 SNEGSKA (reference sequence). V was clipped by 6 bases and J by 1 base; unmatched bases: 6. The CDR3 is made up of 14 amino acids. CDR3 bases: TGCAGTGCGACACTAGCGAAATCCTACAATGAGCAGTTCTTC. This codes for CSATLAKSYNEQFF.

This clonotype has a handful of counts. Here the CDR3 reads CASTPAGTGEWKTQYF. DNA of the CDR3: TGTGCCAGCACTCCCGCCGGGACAGGGGAGTGGAAGACCCAGTACTTC. The chain has TRBV12-3 or TRBV12-4 and TRBJ2-4; 10 nucleotides match TRBD1. TRBJ2-5 explains the end of the DNA better; the J call may be wrong. The CDR3 is made up of 16 amino acids.

This clonotype was seen repeatedly, ten times or more. The V and J genes are TRBV10-3 and TRBJ1-2; no clear D gene. The germline V and J ends were trimmed by 8 bases and 6 bases, with 13 bases remaining between them. Germline V gene data show CDR1 as ENHRY and CDR2 as SYGVKD. The CDR3 is made up of 12 amino acids. For the CDR3, the DNA is TGTGCCATCTCCCGACAAGGTGATGGCTACACCTTC. Amino acids: CAISRQGDGYTF.

This clonotype was recorded a few times. This rearrangement joins TRBV11-2 to TRBJ1-1; 10 positions agree with TRBD1. CDR1 SGHAT and CDR2 FQNNGV come from the germline V gene. This CDR3 spans 16 amino acids. The V gene end was trimmed by 1 base and the J gene end by 3 bases; junction bases not matched to a gene: 5. The CDR3 sequence: CASSLVGQGVYTEAFF. CDR3 coding DNA: TGTGCCAGCAGCTTAGTTGGACAGGGGGTTTACACTGAAGCTTTCTTT.

This clonotype was observed a handful of times. The DNA of the CDR3 is TGTGCCAGCAGCCAAGGGGATCCGAATACCTATGGCTACACCTTC. This codes for CASSQGDPNTYGYTF. This rearrangement joins TRBV3-1 to TRBJ1-2; D unclear. The CDR3 spans 15 residues. Germline CDR1 is LGHDT and CDR2 is YNNKEL (reference sequence). Trimming stripped 1 base from V and 4 bases from J, with 13 bases between.

This clonotype showed up just a few times. The rearrangement joins TRBV28 to TRBJ2-6; D not certain. Trimming removed 6 bases at V and 2 bases at J, with 17 bases between. Germline CDR1 and CDR2: MDHEN and SYDVKM. This CDR3 region has 17 residues. The CDR3, as DNA: TGTGCCAGCAGCCAGACACGGACCCGGGCTGGGGCCAACGTCCTGACTTTC. Translating it yields CASSQTRTRAGANVLTF.

The gene calls are TRBV19 and TRBJ2-5; 7 nucleotides match TRBD1. CDR1 LNHDA and CDR2 SQIVND come from the germline V gene (reference sequence). Trimming took 3 bases from V and 6 from J; bases not matched to a gene: 7. The CDR3 spans 14 residues. CDR3 amino acids: CASSMGQQFKTQYF. Written as DNA, the CDR3 is TGTGCCAGTAGTATGGGACAGCAATTCAAGACCCAGTACTTC.

This clonotype has more than one count but fewer than ten. V and J are TRBV29-1 and TRBJ2-5; 7 bases line up with TRBD1. Germline lookup yields CDR1 SQVTM and CDR2 ANQGSEA. J was trimmed by 5 bases and V by 7 bases; bases with no gene match: 7. The CDR3 extends over 12 amino acids. CDR3 region: CSGKPTGETQYF. The CDR3, as DNA: TGCAGCGGCAAACCGACAGGGGAGACCCAGTACTTC.

This clonotype showed up just a few times. For the CDR3, the DNA is TGTGCCAGCACTATAGGACTAGCGACAGATACGCAGTATTTT. Its translation: CASTIGLATDTQYF. This chain connects TRBV2 to TRBJ2-3; 9 bases line up with TRBD2. Germline lookup yields CDR1 SNHLY and CDR2 FYNNEI. The CDR3 consists of 14 residues. Unmatched junction bases numbered 5, after V lost 7 bases and J lost 3 bases.